The 8 T cell receptor beta chains reported below all come from one sample, sequenced in a study of OX40 agonist ivuxolimab in advanced cancers. Assay used: immunoSEQ multiplex PCR; TCRdb lists only in-frame clones, some missing. The sample lists under 85,000 clones, 87% seen once, with around 0.54% in the top ten. The sequencing used CD4+ or CD8+ T cells sorted from blood, collected in a trial of the OX40 agonist ivuxolimab. Receptors were obtained from an adult with an advanced solid tumor such as melanoma, head and neck, liver or kidney cancer.

The V call is TRBV7-8, the J call TRBJ2-7; D might be TRBD1 (6 bases). The CDR3 runs 13 residues. V lost 5 bases and J 0 bases, leaving 8 bases between the germline ends. Germline V gene sequence: CDR1 SGHVS, CDR2 FQNEAQ. CDR3 nucleotide sequence: TGTGCCAGCAGCCGGACAGTCTCCTACGAGCAGTACTTC. Its translation is CASSRTVSYEQYF.

The chain links TRBV5-1 to TRBJ2-7; D is unclear. CDR3 size: 14 residues. Between the trimmed V and J ends, which lost 0 bases and 2 bases, there was a span of 9 bases. Germline values: CDR1 SGHRS, CDR2 YFSETQ. CDR3 region: CASSLALGTYEQYF. The CDR3 coding sequence is TGCGCCAGCAGCTTGGCCCTAGGCACCTACGAGCAGTACTTC.

The gene calls are TRBV9 and TRBJ1-2; D not resolved. Trimming took off 0 bases at V and 6 bases at J, with 12 bases between the two ends. CDR1 and CDR2 from the germline V gene are SGDLS and YYNGEE. This CDR3 region has 14 residues. The CDR3 reads CASSVEVGRDGYTF. CDR3 in DNA: TGTGCCAGCAGCGTAGAGGTAGGAAGAGATGGCTACACCTTC.

The chain joins TRBV19 to TRBJ1-2, with a tentative D call TRBD1 (6 bases). Trimming shortened V by 1 base and J by 4 bases, and 10 bases separated the two germline ends. From germline, CDR1 is LNHDA and CDR2 SQIVND (reference sequence). The CDR3 sequence is 14 residues long. The DNA for the CDR3 is TGTGCCAGTAGTATAGGGGGGCTCCTCTATGGCTACACCTTC. This translates into CASSIGGLLYGYTF.

This rearrangement joins TRBV29-1 to TRBJ2-3; D assignment may be TRBD1 or TRBD2 (7 bases each). The CDR3 runs to 13 residues. Between the trimmed V and J ends, which lost 6 bases and 3 bases, there was a span of 13 bases. Germline values: CDR1 SQVTM, CDR2 ANQGSEA. CDR3 sequence reads: CSVGQGGTDTQYF. The DNA of the CDR3 is TGCAGCGTCGGTCAGGGGGGGACAGATACGCAGTATTTT.

The chain employs TRBV5-6 and TRBJ2-5, with 7 bases identical to TRBD1. Germline-derived CDR1 and CDR2 are SGHDT and YYEEEE. V was pared by 4 bases and J by 4 bases, with 13 bases of the junction left unmatched. The CDR3 contains 16 residues. The CDR3 loop is CASSPGSNRGGETQYF. The CDR3 bases are TGTGCCAGCAGCCCTGGCAGCAACAGGGGTGGAGAGACCCAGTACTTC.

The V and J genes are TRBV7-2 and TRBJ1-5; no clear D gene. Germline V gene lookup returns CDR1 SGHTA and CDR2 FQGNSA. With 4 bases removed from V and 6 bases from J, the gap between germline ends came to 10 bases. The CDR3 contains 13 residues. The CDR3 spells CASSSLRGQPQHF. The CDR3 bases are TGTGCCAGCAGCTCTTTGAGAGGTCAGCCCCAGCATTTT. The entire variable domain, with the rest obtained from reference TRBV7-2 and TRBJ1-5, is as follows: GAGVSQSPSNKVTEKGKDVELRCDPISGHTALYWYRQSLGQGLEFLIYFQGNSAPDKSGLPSDRFSAERTGGSVSTLTIQRTQQEDSAVYLCASSSLRGQPQHFGDGTRLSIL.

This clone was seen a few times. This chain connects TRBV5-5 to TRBJ2-7; no firm D call. Germline V CDR1 and CDR2: SGHKS, YYEKEE (reference sequence). Trimming stripped 4 bases from V and 5 bases from J, with 10 bases between. The CDR3 covers 12 residues. The CDR3 DNA reads as TGTGCCAGCAGCCCGAATGCGAACGAGCAGTACTTC. It codes for CASSPNANEQYF.